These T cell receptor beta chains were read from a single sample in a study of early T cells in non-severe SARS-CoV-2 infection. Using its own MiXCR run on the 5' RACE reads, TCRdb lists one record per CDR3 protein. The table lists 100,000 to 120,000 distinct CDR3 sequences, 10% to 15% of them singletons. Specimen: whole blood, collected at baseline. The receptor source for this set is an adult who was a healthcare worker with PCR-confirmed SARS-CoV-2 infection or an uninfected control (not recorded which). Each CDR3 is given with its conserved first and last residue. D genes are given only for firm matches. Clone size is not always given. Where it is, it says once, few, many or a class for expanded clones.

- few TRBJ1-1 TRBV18 TGTGCCAGCTCATTTACAGGGACCATGAACACTGAAGCTTTCTTT CASSFTGTMNTEAFF
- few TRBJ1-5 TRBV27 TGTGCCAGCAGTCTAAAACCGCAGGGTCATAGCAATCAGCCCCAGCATTTT CASSLKPQGHSNQPQHF
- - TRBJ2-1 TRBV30 TGTGCCTGGAGCGAGGGAGCGGGTCGATACAATGAGCAGTTCTTC CAWSEGAGRYNEQFF
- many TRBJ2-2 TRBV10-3 TGTGCCATCAGCACGGGGGTGGGCGCCACCGGGGAGCTGTTTTTT CAISTGVGATGELFF
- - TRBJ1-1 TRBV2 TGTGCCAGCAGTGACGAGGGCAACACTGAAGCTTTCTTT CASSDEGNTEAFF
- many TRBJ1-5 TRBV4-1 TGCGCCAGCAGCCAAGAAGGATTAGGGCGCAATCAGCCCCAGCATTTT CASSQEGLGRNQPQHF
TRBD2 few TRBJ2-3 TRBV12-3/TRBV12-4 TGTGCCAGCAGTCCGCTAGCGGGGGCCACAGATACGCAGTATTTT CASSPLAGATDTQYF
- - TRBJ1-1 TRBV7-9 TGTGCCAGCAGCAAGGCAGATCGGTGGCCTATGAACACTGAAGCTTTCTTT CASSKADRWPMNTEAFF
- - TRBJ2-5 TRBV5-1 TGCGCCAGCAGCTTGACTAGCATGCAAGAGACCCAGTACTTC CASSLTSMQETQYF
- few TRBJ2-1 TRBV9 TGTGCCAGCAGCCCCGGGATAGGGGAGGGGGATGAGCAGTTCTTC CASSPGIGEGDEQFF
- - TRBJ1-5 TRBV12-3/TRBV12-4 TGTGCCAGCAGTTTTTCGGTACAACCCCAGCATTTT CASSFSVQPQHF
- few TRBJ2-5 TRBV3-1 TGTGCCAGCAGCCCCGGGGGCAGTCAAGAGACCCAGTACTTC CASSPGGSQETQYF
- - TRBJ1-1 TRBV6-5 TGTGCCAGCAGTTACTCCAGGGTTAGCACTGAAGCTTTCTTT CASSYSRVSTEAFF
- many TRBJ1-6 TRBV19 TGTGCCAGTAGTCACCTCCGGGGGCAGGGAATCAGCTCCTATAATTCACCCCTCCACTTT CASSHLRGQGISSYNSPLHF
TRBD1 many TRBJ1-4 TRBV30 TGTGCCTGGAGTAGGAACAGGGGGAACGAAAAACTGTTTTTT CAWSRNRGNEKLFF
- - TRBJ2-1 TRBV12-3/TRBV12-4 TGTGCCAGCAGCTCGCCAGGCGGGGAGCAGCTCTTC CASSSPGGEQLF
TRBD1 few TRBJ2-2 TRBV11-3 TGTGCCAGCAGCCGGCACGATAGGGACAGAGACACCGGGGAGCTGTTTTTT CASSRHDRDRDTGELFF
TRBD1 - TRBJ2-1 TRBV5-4 TGTGCCAGCAGCCATCCGGGACAGGGGGGTTATGAGCAGTTCTTC CASSHPGQGGYEQFF
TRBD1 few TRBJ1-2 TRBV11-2 TGTGCCAGCAGCTTTCAGGGGGCGTCTTTTGGCTACACCTTC CASSFQGASFGYTF
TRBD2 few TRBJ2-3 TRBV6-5 TGTGCCAGCAATCCATCGGGGGGGCTAACAGATACGCAGTATTTT CASNPSGGLTDTQYF
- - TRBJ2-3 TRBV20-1 TGCAGTGCTTGGGGAGATAGATCTACAGATACGCAGTATTTT CSAWGDRSTDTQYF